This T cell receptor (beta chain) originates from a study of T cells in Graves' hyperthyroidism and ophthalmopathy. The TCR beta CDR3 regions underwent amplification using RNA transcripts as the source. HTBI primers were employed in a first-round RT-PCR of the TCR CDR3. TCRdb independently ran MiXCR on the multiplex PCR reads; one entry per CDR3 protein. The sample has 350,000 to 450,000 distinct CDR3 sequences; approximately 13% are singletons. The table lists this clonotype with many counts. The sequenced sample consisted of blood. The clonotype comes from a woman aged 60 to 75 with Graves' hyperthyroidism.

The DNA for the CDR3 is TGTGCCAGCAGCTTCCGGGACAGGGGCACTGAAGCTTTCTTT. Protein product: CASSFRDRGTEAFF. The chain carries TRBV11-3 and TRBJ1-1, with 10 bases aligning to TRBD1. V was pared by 3 bases and J by 4 bases, with 2 bases of the junction left unmatched. CDR1 is SGHNT and CDR2 is YENEEA in the germline V gene. The CDR3 length is 14 residues. The entire variable domain, with the rest obtained from reference TRBV11-3 and TRBJ1-1, is as follows: EAGVVQSPRYKIIEKKQPVAFWCNPISGHNTLYWYLQNLGQGPELLIRYENEEAVDDSQLPKDRFSAERLKGVDSTLKIQPAELGDSAVYLCASSFRDRGTEAFFGQGTRLTVV.